The clone carrying this TCR beta chain was counted at least ten times. The source of the sample is a study of T cells in Graves' hyperthyroidism and ophthalmopathy. The investigators amplified TCR beta CDR3 regions from RNA transcripts. A first-round RT-PCR of the TCR CDR3 used the HTBI primer set. Each CDR3 protein is one row after TCRdb ran MiXCR on the multiplex PCR reads. The repertoire holds roughly 600,000 distinct CDR3 sequences, with roughly 15% as singletons. The CDR3 is 14 residues long. V was trimmed by 3 bases and J by 2 bases, leaving 10 bases between them. This clonotype was sampled from a woman in her forties or fifties with Graves' ophthalmopathy. The V call is TRBV12-3 or TRBV12-4, the J call TRBJ1-1; D call uncertain. The source material was blood. CDR3 sequence reads: CASSFSGVNTEAFF. Written as DNA, the CDR3 is TGTGCCAGCAGTTTCAGCGGAGTTAACACTGAAGCTTTCTTT.